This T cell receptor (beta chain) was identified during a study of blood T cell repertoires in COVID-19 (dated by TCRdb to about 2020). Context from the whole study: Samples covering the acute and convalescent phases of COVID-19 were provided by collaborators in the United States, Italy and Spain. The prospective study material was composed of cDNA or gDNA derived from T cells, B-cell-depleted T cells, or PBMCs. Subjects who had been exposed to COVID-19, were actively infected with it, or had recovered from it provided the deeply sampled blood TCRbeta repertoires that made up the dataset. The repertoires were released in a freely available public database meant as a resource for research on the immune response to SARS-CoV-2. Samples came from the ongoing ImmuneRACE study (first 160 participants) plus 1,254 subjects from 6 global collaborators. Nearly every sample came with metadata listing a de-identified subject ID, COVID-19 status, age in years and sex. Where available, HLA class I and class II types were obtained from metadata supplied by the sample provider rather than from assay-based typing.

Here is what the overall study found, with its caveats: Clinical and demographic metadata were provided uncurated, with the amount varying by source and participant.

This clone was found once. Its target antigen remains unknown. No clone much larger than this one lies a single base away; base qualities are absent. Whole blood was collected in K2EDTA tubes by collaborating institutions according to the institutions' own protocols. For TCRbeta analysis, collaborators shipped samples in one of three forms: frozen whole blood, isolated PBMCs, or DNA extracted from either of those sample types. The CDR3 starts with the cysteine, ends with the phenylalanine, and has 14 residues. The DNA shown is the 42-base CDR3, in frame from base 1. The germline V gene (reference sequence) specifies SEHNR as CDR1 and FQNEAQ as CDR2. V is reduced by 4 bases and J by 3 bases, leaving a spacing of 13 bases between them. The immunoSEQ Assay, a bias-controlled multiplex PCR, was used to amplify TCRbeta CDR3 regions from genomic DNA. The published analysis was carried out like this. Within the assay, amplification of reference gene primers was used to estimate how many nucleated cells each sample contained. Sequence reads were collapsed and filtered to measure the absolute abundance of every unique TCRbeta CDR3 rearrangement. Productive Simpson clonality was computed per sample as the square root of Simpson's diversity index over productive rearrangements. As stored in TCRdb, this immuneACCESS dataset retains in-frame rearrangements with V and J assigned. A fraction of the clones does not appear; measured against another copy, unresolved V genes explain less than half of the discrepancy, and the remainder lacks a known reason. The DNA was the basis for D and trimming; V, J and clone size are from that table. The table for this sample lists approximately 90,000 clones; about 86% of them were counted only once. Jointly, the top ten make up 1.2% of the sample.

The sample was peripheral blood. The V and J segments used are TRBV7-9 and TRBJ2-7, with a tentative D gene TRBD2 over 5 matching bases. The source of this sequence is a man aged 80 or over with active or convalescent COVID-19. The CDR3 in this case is CASSSGRGSYEQYF. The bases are TGTGCCAGCAGCTCCGGAAGAGGGAGCTACGAGCAGTACTTC.